This T cell receptor (beta chain) comes out of a study of human T cells and chemical hapten exposure. Study in general: Researchers reported sensitizing a 2 cm by 2 cm upper inner arm skin site with 2% DPC.

Comment on this clonotype: The antigen is unknown.

Broader study findings: TCRs at a frequency above 1 in 1000 stayed unchanged with DPC sensitization. Donors had alopecia, so their immune response may differ from healthy people's.

Trimming stripped 0 bases from V and 9 bases from J, with 12 bases between. CDR3 size: 15 residues. Per germline, CDR1 SGHTA and CDR2 FQGNSA. Time point defined: pre-sensitization, week 0. Treatment here: therapeutic diphenylcyclopropenone sensitization with weekly scalp DPC. Unfractionated whole blood yielded total RNA. Single cDNA molecules in the library carried unique molecular identifiers attached during preparation. MiXCR, applied by TCRdb to the RACE reads, yields one record per CDR3 protein. The sample consists of over 50,000 distinct CDR3 sequences, roughly 10% of them appearing once. The sample was whole blood, taken in connection with sensitization to the hapten diphenylcyclopropenone (DPC). The sequence was obtained from a woman in her thirties with alopecia areata. Some clones in this sample may be carry-over from other donors' samples. This sequence joins TRBV7-2 and TRBJ1-6; maybe TRBD1 (6 bases). CDR3 sequence (DNA): TGTGCCAGCAGCTTAGCTCCGGGGGGCCCTTCACCCCTCCACTTT. Its protein product is CASSLAPGGPSPLHF.